The clone carrying this T cell receptor (beta chain) was counted many times. V was clipped by 5 bases and J by 7 bases, with 8 bases between them. There are 12 residues in the CDR3. From germline, CDR1 is SEHNR and CDR2 FQNEAQ (reference sequence). TCRdb ran MiXCR on the reads and lists one entry per CDR3 protein. Here the sample spans around 530,000 distinct CDR3 sequences, more than 20% being singletons. These data are taken from a study of T cell repertoires in cytomegalovirus infection. Study details: The public TCR beta signatures pointed to both CMV infection and matching HLA type.

The chain joins TRBV7-9 to TRBJ2-2; D is unresolved. The sequence derives from a human donor in good health (CMV status not recorded). Some clones in this sample may be carry-over from other donors' samples. Sequencing was performed on PBMCs. Written as DNA, the CDR3 is TGTGCCAGCAGCCCTAAGAGCGGGGAGCTGTTTTTT. Its translation is CASSPKSGELFF. Combining the CDR3 with reference TRBV7-9 and TRBJ2-2 gives the whole variable domain DTGVSQNPRHKITKRGQNVTFRCDPISEHNRLYWYRQTLGQGPEFLTYFQNEAQLEKSRLLSDRFSAERPKGSFSTLEIQRTEQGDSAMYLCASSPKSGELFFGEGSRLTVL.